This T cell receptor (beta chain) was sequenced in a study of cytomegalovirus exposure and HLA in healthy donors. This CDR3 has 14 amino acids. The J segment lost 5 bases and the V segment lost 3 bases, leaving 3 bases of the junction unmatched. Germline V gene lookup returns CDR1 SGHRS and CDR2 YFSETQ. Researchers ran the PCR with 60 Vbeta and 13 Jbeta primers. Data came from immunoSEQ multiplex PCR; TCRdb stores just in-frame clones and leaves some out. In the table there are about 160,000 clones, 65% to 85% of which are singletons. This clone appeared a single time. The receptor comes from a man in his fifties in good health and CMV-seropositive. Sequencing was carried out using PBMCs. The chain carries TRBV5-1 and TRBJ2-3; 10 bases are shared with TRBD1. DNA of the CDR3: TGCGCCAGCAGCTCGACAGGGGGCGAAGATACGCAGTATTTT. Its translation is CASSSTGGEDTQYF.